This passage covers 26 T cell receptor beta chains from one sample sequenced in a study of T cells in Graves' hyperthyroidism and ophthalmopathy. Amplification of TCR beta CDR3 regions was performed using RNA transcripts as template. When the TCR CDR3 underwent first-round RT-PCR, the HTBI primer set was used. MiXCR, run by TCRdb on the multiplex PCR reads, gives a single entry per CDR3 protein. The sample shows fewer than 350,000 distinct CDR3 sequences, under 25% of them seen only once. Sequencing used blood. The receptors come from a woman aged 50 to 60 with Graves' hyperthyroidism.

This clonotype was detected ten times or more. The chain links TRBV6-1 to TRBJ1-2; D unclear. The ends were cut back, 6 bases at V and 2 bases at J, with 10 bases in the middle. CDR1 MNHNS and CDR2 SASEGT come from the germline V gene. The CDR3 has 13 residues. The CDR3 bases are TGTGCCAGCAGCCTGGACTGGAACTATGGCTACACCTTC. The encoded protein is CASSLDWNYGYTF.

The genes are TRBV6-1 and TRBJ2-1; perhaps TRBD2 as D (5 bases). The CDR3 loop spans 13 amino acids. Germline V gene data show CDR1 as MNHNS and CDR2 as SASEGT. V shed 4 bases and J shed 7 bases, with 11 bases lying between them. The CDR3: CASSVLTTNEQFF. As DNA, the CDR3 is TGTGCCAGCAGTGTTCTGACTACTAATGAGCAGTTCTTC.

This clonotype was recorded many times. V usage is TRBV3-1 and J usage is TRBJ2-4, with 11 bases identical to TRBD2. Germline V gives CDR1 LGHDT, CDR2 YNNKEL (reference sequence). This CDR3 spans 17 amino acids. V was pared by 1 base and J by 5 bases, with 7 bases of the junction left unmatched. CDR3 protein: CASSQGLAGGEENIQYF. CDR3 nucleotides: TGTGCCAGCAGCCAAGGTCTAGCGGGGGGAGAGGAAAACATTCAGTACTTC.

Ten or more counts support this clonotype. V and J are TRBV20-1 and TRBJ2-5, with 9 nucleotides matching TRBD1. Germline V lookup: CDR1 DFQATT, CDR2 SNEGSKA (reference sequence). Trimming cost V 5 bases and J 4 bases; bases outside gene matches: 8. CDR3 size: 14 residues. CDR3 DNA: TGCAGTGCTGATGGGACAGGGATAGGAGAGACCCAGTACTTC. This gives the protein CSADGTGIGETQYF.

CDR3 residues: CASGGAFGTSSNYGYTF. As DNA, the CDR3 is TGCGCCAGCGGAGGGGCGTTCGGGACCTCTTCTAACTATGGCTACACCTTC. The rearrangement joins TRBV5-1 to TRBJ1-2, with TRBD1 as a possible D gene (5 bases). The germline gives CDR1 SGHRS, CDR2 YFSETQ. The CDR3 consists of 17 residues. Trimming took off 7 bases at V and 0 bases at J, with 22 bases between the two ends.

J is TRBJ1-1 and V is TRBV30; D gene ambiguous. Germline lookup yields CDR1 GTSNPN and CDR2 SVGIG (reference sequence). The length of the CDR3 is 13 residues. Trimming cost V 3 bases and J 4 bases, with 12 bases left between them. The DNA for the CDR3 is TGTGCCTGGAGGGGAGTGTGGGGCACTGAAGCTTTCTTT. Translating gives CAWRGVWGTEAFF. Full variable domain (outside the CDR3, taken from reference TRBV30 and TRBJ1-1): SQTIHQWPATLVQPVGSPLSLECTVEGTSNPNLYWYRQAAGRGLQLLFYSVGIGQISSEVPQNLSASRPQDRQFILSSKKLLLSDSGFYLCAWRGVWGTEAFFGQGTRLTVV.

CDR3 residues: CASSLTSASYEQYF. In DNA, the CDR3 is TGTGCCAGCAGCTTAACTAGCGCCTCCTACGAGCAGTACTTC. This chain uses TRBV28 with TRBJ2-7, with TRBD2 matching over 7 bases. The J segment lost 0 bases and the V segment lost 6 bases, leaving 5 bases of the junction unmatched. The CDR3 sequence is 14 residues long. Germline assignment: CDR1 MDHEN and CDR2 SYDVKM.

This clonotype was detected a few times. V gene TRBV3-1 combines with J gene TRBJ2-2; D possibly corresponds to TRBD2 (5 bases). This CDR3 region has 14 residues. V shed 4 bases and J shed 6 bases, with 12 bases lying between them. CDR1 is LGHDT and CDR2 is YNNKEL in the germline V gene (reference sequence). CDR3 residues: CASSPSLVSGELFF. As DNA, the CDR3 is TGTGCCAGCAGCCCGTCACTAGTATCCGGGGAGCTGTTTTTT.

Many counts were recorded for this clonotype. This chain connects TRBV28 to TRBJ2-1; D perhaps matches TRBD1 (6 bases). Germline-derived CDR1 and CDR2 are MDHEN and SYDVKM. V was trimmed by 4 bases and J by 2 bases, leaving 12 bases between them. The CDR3 spans 15 residues. This CDR3 reads CASSSPDSTYNEQFF. As DNA, the CDR3 is TGTGCCAGCAGTTCCCCGGACAGCACCTACAATGAGCAGTTCTTC.

This clonotype was found many times. CDR3: CSAWGRGHEKLFF. In DNA, the CDR3 is TGCAGTGCCTGGGGTCGGGGCCACGAAAAACTGTTTTTT. This sequence joins TRBV20-1 and TRBJ1-4, with D possibly matching TRBD1 (5 bases). The V end lost 6 bases, the J end lost 8 bases, and 16 bases lay between the germline ends. CDR1 and CDR2 (germline): DFQATT, SNEGSKA (reference sequence). The CDR3 runs to 13 residues.

This clonotype was picked up many times. The J gene is TRBJ1-1, the V gene TRBV2; D remains unclear. This CDR3 region has 13 residues. The V gene lost 6 bases and the J gene lost 1 base, with 9 bases spanning the gap. Germline CDR1 SNHLY, CDR2 FYNNEI. CDR3 bases: TGTGCCAGCAGGGACCGGGGGAACACTGAAGCTTTCTTT. Amino acid sequence: CASRDRGNTEAFF.

A few counts support this clonotype. The V call is TRBV9, the J call TRBJ2-1; 11 bases agree with TRBD2. Per germline, CDR1 SGDLS and CDR2 YYNGEE. Unmatched junction bases numbered 10, after V lost 0 bases and J lost 5 bases. The length of the CDR3 is 18 residues. The CDR3 sequence is CASSVGLTSGNLDNEQFF. The CDR3 nucleotides read TGTGCCAGCAGCGTAGGGCTGACTAGCGGGAATTTAGACAATGAGCAGTTCTTC. Variable domain in full (rest from reference TRBV9 and TRBJ2-1): DSGVTQTPKHLITATGQRVTLRCSPRSGDLSVYWYQQSLDQGLQFLIQYYNGEERAKGNILERFSAQQFPDLHSELNLSSLELGDSALYFCASSVGLTSGNLDNEQFFGPGTRLTVL.

This clonotype occurred many times. The V gene is TRBV6-2 or TRBV6-3, the J gene TRBJ2-7; TRBD2 aligns across 12 bases. V was pared by 10 bases and J by 3 bases, with 4 bases of the junction left unmatched. The germline V gene encodes CDR1 MNHEY and CDR2 SVGEGT. The CDR3 is made up of 13 amino acids. CDR3 amino acids: CAIRTSGNYEQYF. The CDR3 DNA reads as TGTGCCATTCGGACTAGCGGGAACTACGAGCAGTACTTC.

This clonotype was picked up many times. The rearrangement uses TRBV7-2 and TRBJ1-5; D might be TRBD1 (6 bases). Looked up from germline, CDR1 is SGHTA and CDR2 is FQGNSA. The CDR3 consists of 17 residues. V lost 2 bases to trimming and J lost 2 bases, with 16 bases between them. The CDR3, as DNA: TGTGCCAGCAGCTTAATATTTGGGGGGGGCGGCAATCAGCCCCAGCATTTT. Residues: CASSLIFGGGGNQPQHF.

This clonotype showed up many times. The chain combines TRBV12-3 or TRBV12-4 with TRBJ1-1; D call uncertain. The CDR3 is 15 amino acids. V was trimmed by 3 bases and J by 5 bases, leaving 16 bases between them. CDR3 sequence: CASSFFGIPRTEAFF. DNA of the CDR3: TGTGCCAGCAGTTTCTTCGGGATCCCTAGGACTGAAGCTTTCTTT.

V and J are TRBV2 and TRBJ1-3; no reliable D call. Germline values: CDR1 SNHLY, CDR2 FYNNEI. This CDR3 is built from 14 residues. Trimming took off 3 bases at V and 0 bases at J, with 6 bases between the two ends. CDR3 in amino acids: CASSEGSSGNTIYF. Written as DNA, the CDR3 is TGTGCCAGCAGTGAGGGCAGCTCTGGAAACACCATATATTTT.

This clonotype has a count of ten or more. The chain links TRBV18 to TRBJ2-5; 7 nucleotides agree with TRBD1. J gave up 3 bases and V 5 bases, and 9 bases lay outside the gene matches. This CDR3 is built from 15 residues. CDR1 KGHSH and CDR2 LQKENI come from the germline V gene. The CDR3 DNA reads TGTGCCAGCTCAGCCAACAGGGGCGGAGAAGAGACCCAGTACTTC. It translates to CASSANRGGEETQYF.

On this clonotype: It may be a read error: a sequence one base away is much more abundant. The chain has TRBV5-1 and TRBJ2-3; TRBD1 is a possible D gene (6 bases). The J call could be wrong; TRBJ1-5 is a better fit for the DNA end. Germline CDR1 SGHRS, CDR2 YFSETQ. The CDR3 contains 14 residues. For the CDR3, the DNA is TGTGCCAGCAGCTTAGACAGGAAGGTAGATACGCAGCATTTT. Translation: CASSLDRKVDTQHF.

This clonotype was seen only a few times. J is TRBJ2-1 and V is TRBV13; D is unclear. Germline CDR1 and CDR2: PRHDT and FYEKMQ (reference sequence). CDR3 length: 14 residues. V lost 5 bases and J 6 bases, leaving 14 bases between the germline ends. In nucleotides, the CDR3 is TGTGCCAGCAGCACAGAGACCCTAGTCAATGAGCAGTTCTTC. It codes for CASSTETLVNEQFF.

This clonotype showed up many times. The chain uses TRBV9 and TRBJ2-3; 13 nucleotides line up with TRBD2. V trimming: 2 bases; J trimming: 3 bases; junction bases outside the gene matches: 3. This CDR3 comprises 16 residues. Germline-derived CDR1 and CDR2 are SGDLS and YYNGEE. As DNA, the CDR3 is TGTGCCAGCAGCGTCACTAGCGGGAGGGGAACAGATACGCAGTATTTT. This gives the protein CASSVTSGRGTDTQYF.

This clonotype was recorded many times. The gene calls are TRBV29-1 and TRBJ1-1, with unresolved D. Germline-derived CDR1 and CDR2 are SQVTM and ANQGSEA. V lost 8 bases to trimming and J lost 1 base, with 5 bases between them. The CDR3 length is 10 residues. CDR3 coding DNA: TGCAGCATTGGGAACACTGAAGCTTTCTTT. Protein product: CSIGNTEAFF. Full variable domain (remainder filled in from reference TRBV29-1 and TRBJ1-1): SAVISQKPSRDICQRGTSLTIQCQVDSQVTMMFWYRQQPGQSLTLIATANQGSEATYESGFVIDKFPISRPNLTFSTLTVSNMSPEDSSIYLCSIGNTEAFFGQGTRLTVV.

This clonotype was detected ten times or more. This chain connects TRBV2 to TRBJ1-1; unclear D gene. Trimming cost V 6 bases and J 4 bases, with 12 bases left between them. The CDR3 runs to 13 residues. Looked up from germline, CDR1 is SNHLY and CDR2 is FYNNEI. The CDR3 DNA is TGTGCCAGCAGCCTGGACGGGCTCACTGAAGCTTTCTTT. Amino acid sequence: CASSLDGLTEAFF.

This clonotype was picked up a small number of times. The chain combines TRBV20-1 with TRBJ2-7; 8 nucleotides match TRBD2. Germline CDR1 DFQATT, CDR2 SNEGSKA (reference sequence). There are 13 residues in the CDR3. V was clipped by 3 bases and J by 8 bases; unmatched bases: 9. CDR3 in amino acids: CSASGAGGWKQYF. CDR3 sequence (DNA): TGCAGTGCTAGTGGGGCGGGGGGTTGGAAGCAGTACTTC.

CDR3: CASSPRQGNSGANVLTF. The CDR3 nucleotides are TGTGCCAGCTCACCAAGACAGGGGAACTCTGGGGCCAACGTCCTGACTTTC. This chain connects TRBV18 to TRBJ2-6; 8 positions match TRBD1. Germline CDR1 KGHSH, CDR2 LQKENI. The CDR3 has 17 residues. Trimming removed 2 bases from V and 0 bases from J; junction bases left unmatched: 3.

There are many counts of this clonotype. In DNA, the CDR3 is TGTGCCAGCTCATGGGACAGACAGGTGAACACTGAAGCTTTCTTT. Translating it yields CASSWDRQVNTEAFF. The genes are TRBV18 and TRBJ1-1; 7 bases map to TRBD1. Per germline, CDR1 KGHSH and CDR2 LQKENI. The CDR3 length is 15 residues. Germline trimming cut 5 bases from V and 0 bases from J; bases unmatched to any gene: 6.

On this clonotype itself: Germline and junction disagree at one end, which may indicate a read error. The J gene is TRBJ1-1, the V gene TRBV6-4; D not resolved. Germline assignment: CDR1 MRHNA and CDR2 SNTAGT. This CDR3 contains 18 residues. The DNA of the CDR3 is TGTGCCAGCAGTGACTCCTCCCTTAGGACTACTCGGAACTCTGAAGCTTTCTTT. Protein: CASSDSSLRTTRNSEAFF.